The next 18 T cell receptor beta chains were all read from a single sample in a study of vaccination effects on CD4 cells after COVID-19. Which antigens these TCRs recognize remains unknown. Sequencing followed a ViraFEST assay step that expanded antigen-specific CD4+ T cells with viral peptide pools. Scientists isolated CD4+ T cells after a roughly ten-day culture period ended. The healthy vaccine recipients, who had no prior SARS-CoV-2 infection, showed negative nucleocapsid antibodies. TCRdb's copy holds only in-frame clones and misses some; the assay was immunoSEQ multiplex PCR. The data contain 65,000 to 90,000 clones, more than 60% of them seen just once; the ten biggest clones take up roughly a tenth. This specimen consisted of CD4+ T cells from PBMCs cultured with SARS-CoV-2 spike peptides, obtained before COVID-19 vaccination. The origin of the receptors is a human donor who received a COVID-19 vaccine.

This clone was seen just once. Other DNA variants within this sample encode the same CDR3. V and J are TRBV5-1 and TRBJ2-1; TRBD2 aligns across 11 bases. The J segment lost 4 bases and the V segment lost 5 bases, leaving 5 bases of the junction unmatched. The CDR3 sequence is 15 residues long. Germline CDR1 is SGHRS and CDR2 is YFSETQ. This chain's CDR3 is CASSFTSGGYNEQFF. The CDR3 nucleotides read TGCGCCAGCAGTTTTACTAGCGGGGGTTACAATGAGCAGTTCTTC.

V and J are TRBV6-6 and TRBJ2-1, with D tentatively TRBD2 (5 bases). This CDR3 comprises 16 residues. Trimming left V 0 bases short and J 4 bases short, with 13 bases between. The germline V gene has CDR1 MNHNY and CDR2 SVGAGI (reference sequence). The CDR3 DNA reads TGTGCCAGCAGTTACTCGGCCTTAACGGGATACAATGAGCAGTTCTTC. It is translated as CASSYSALTGYNEQFF.

This rearrangement joins TRBV28 to TRBJ1-2, with 7 bases fitting TRBD1. The CDR3 sequence is 16 residues long. V shed 5 bases, J shed 5 bases, and the junction held 14 bases outside the gene matches. Per germline, CDR1 MDHEN and CDR2 SYDVKM. CDR3 sequence: CASSISGTAYGYGYTF. The DNA for the CDR3 is TGTGCCAGCAGTATCTCCGGGACAGCGTATGGTTATGGCTACACCTTC.

J is TRBJ1-2 and V is TRBV24-1; D not resolved. Germline CDR1 reads KGHDR; CDR2 reads SFDVKD. V lost 2 bases to trimming and J lost 2 bases, with 5 bases between them. CDR3 length: 13 residues. Written as DNA, the CDR3 is TGTGCCACCAGTGATTACCGAAACTATGGCTACACCTTC. It yields the protein CATSDYRNYGYTF.

DNA of the CDR3: TGCGCCAGCAGCTTGTTAGGGTCTAATGAAAAACTGTTTTTT. Translating gives CASSLLGSNEKLFF. V usage is TRBV5-1 and J usage is TRBJ1-4; no reliable D call. V lost 1 base to trimming and J lost 3 bases, with 7 bases between them. CDR1 is SGHRS and CDR2 is YFSETQ in the germline V gene. The CDR3 runs 14 residues.

This rearrangement joins TRBV5-1 to TRBJ1-2; D remains unclear. The germline CDR1 and CDR2 sequences are SGHRS and YFSETQ. CDR3 length: 12 amino acids. The V gene lost 4 bases and the J gene lost 7 bases, with 11 bases spanning the gap. CDR3 amino acids: CASSPETLGYTF. The DNA of the CDR3 is TGCGCCAGCAGCCCCGAGACACTTGGCTACACCTTC.

V gene TRBV11-2 combines with J gene TRBJ2-3; 9 bases agree with TRBD1. The J segment lost 6 bases and the V segment lost 2 bases, leaving 9 bases of the junction unmatched. The CDR3 runs 16 residues. The germline V gene has CDR1 SGHAT and CDR2 FQNNGV. This CDR3 is CASSLYRDRAPDTQYF. The CDR3 DNA reads as TGTGCCAGCAGCTTATACCGGGACAGGGCGCCGGATACGCAGTATTTT.

The chain joins TRBV30 to TRBJ1-1; D ambiguous. This CDR3 comprises 14 residues. The germline gives CDR1 GTSNPN, CDR2 SVGIG (reference sequence). Deletions cut 5 bases from V and 1 base from J, with 14 bases between. The CDR3 coding sequence is TGTGCCTGGGTCAGTCGCTTGAGGAACACTGAAGCTTTCTTT. It encodes CAWVSRLRNTEAFF. Full variable domain (remainder filled in from reference TRBV30 and TRBJ1-1): SQTIHQWPATLVQPVGSPLSLECTVEGTSNPNLYWYRQAAGRGLQLLFYSVGIGQISSEVPQNLSASRPQDRQFILSSKKLLLSDSGFYLCAWVSRLRNTEAFFGQGTRLTVV.

The J gene is TRBJ2-1, the V gene TRBV2, with 10 bases lining up with TRBD2. The CDR3 runs 16 residues. The V gene end was trimmed by 1 base and the J gene end by 8 bases; junction bases not matched to a gene: 8. In germline, CDR1 is SNHLY, CDR2 FYNNEI. The CDR3, as DNA: TGTGCCAGCAGTGAAGTTCGAGCGGGGGGGATAGATGAGCAGTTCTTC. Protein sequence: CASSEVRAGGIDEQFF.

Written as DNA, the CDR3 is TGTGCCAGCAGTTACTCGTTCTCGCGGGTAGGGGAAAAACTGTTTTTT. It codes for CASSYSFSRVGEKLFF. J is TRBJ1-4 and V is TRBV6-5; the D is unclear. CDR3 length equals 16 residues. Trimming cost V 0 bases and J 8 bases, with 16 bases left between them. The V gene's germline CDR1 is MNHEY and CDR2 SVGAGI.

The genes are TRBV7-7 and TRBJ2-2; unclear D gene. Trimming left V 1 base short and J 7 bases short, with 13 bases between. The CDR3 sequence is 15 residues long. Germline V gene lookup returns CDR1 SSHAT and CDR2 FNYEAQ (reference sequence). The CDR3 is CASSLVGQSGGELFF. DNA for the CDR3: TGTGCCAGCAGCTTAGTTGGGCAGTCAGGCGGGGAGCTGTTTTTT.

V usage is TRBV19 and J usage is TRBJ1-6; D might be TRBD1 (6 bases). CDR3 length: 14 residues. The V gene's germline CDR1 is LNHDA and CDR2 SQIVND (reference sequence). With 4 bases removed from V and 10 bases from J, the gap between germline ends came to 14 bases. The CDR3, as DNA: TGTGCCAGTAGTACCCCAGGGGATCAATCACCCCTCCACTTT. This gives the protein CASSTPGDQSPLHF.

The chain has TRBV3-1 (or the pseudogene TRBV3-2) and TRBJ2-7; D remains unclear. The V gene lost 1 base and the J gene lost 6 bases, with 4 bases spanning the gap. There are 11 residues in the CDR3. The germline CDR1 and CDR2 sequences are LGHDT and YNNKEL (reference sequence). The chain's CDR3 is CASSQGGEQYV. DNA for the CDR3: TGTGCCAGCAGCCAAGGAGGCGAGCAGTACGTC.

The CDR3 DNA sequence: TGTGCCAGCAGCTTAGGGGGTATAAGGAACACTGAAGCTTTCTTT. This encodes CASSLGGIRNTEAFF. The chain employs TRBV7-3 and TRBJ1-1, with D perhaps matching TRBD1 (5 bases). V dropped 2 bases and J dropped 1 base, with 11 bases sitting between them. The V gene's germline CDR1 is SGHTA and CDR2 FQGTGA. The CDR3 is made up of 15 amino acids. Full variable domain (remainder filled in from reference TRBV7-3 and TRBJ1-1): GAGVSQTPSNKVTEKGKYVELRCDPISGHTALYWYRQSLGQGPEFLIYFQGTGAADDSGLPNDRFFAVRPEGSVSTLKIQRTERGDSAVYLCASSLGGIRNTEAFFGQGTRLTVV.

This clone is categorized as medium-sized. The gene calls are TRBV6-2 or TRBV6-3 and TRBJ2-7; tentative D call: TRBD2 (7 bases). CDR3 length: 14 residues. In germline, CDR1 is MNHEY, CDR2 SVGEGT. V was trimmed by 6 bases and J by 2 bases, leaving 14 bases between them. The chain's CDR3 is CASSPVRGPYEQYV. CDR3 nucleotides: TGTGCCAGCAGCCCCGTGCGGGGGCCCTACGAGCAGTACGTC.

The chain uses TRBV5-4 and TRBJ2-3; D is uncertain. Trimming took 2 bases from V and 4 from J, leaving 5 bases between them. The CDR3 extends over 12 amino acids. Looked up from germline, CDR1 is SGHNT and CDR2 is YYREEE (reference sequence). The CDR3 coding sequence is TGTGCCAGCAGCTTCTCCGCAGATACGCAGTATTTT. Protein sequence: CASSFSADTQYF. Full variable domain (remainder filled in from reference TRBV5-4 and TRBJ2-3): ETGVTQSPTHLIKTRGQQVTLRCSSQSGHNTVSWYQQALGQGPQFIFQYYREEENGRGNFPPRFSGLQFPNYSSELNVNALELDDSALYLCASSFSADTQYFGPGTRLTVL.

The chain is built from TRBV7-8 and TRBJ1-5; 8 bases are a match to TRBD1. Germline CDR1 reads SGHVS; CDR2 reads FQNEAQ. V shed 6 bases and J 7 bases; nucleotides not matched to a gene: 8. The CDR3 has 14 amino acids. The CDR3 DNA is TGTGCCAGCAGTCGCGACAGGGGCGCCCAGCCCCAGCATTTT. This sequence encodes CASSRDRGAQPQHF.

The chain uses TRBV18 and TRBJ2-1; weak D call: TRBD1 (6 bases). The V and J ends lost 5 bases and 3 bases respectively, with 8 bases between them. The CDR3 has 13 residues. From germline, CDR1 is KGHSH and CDR2 LQKENI. The CDR3 loop reads CASSGGNYNEQFF. CDR3 bases: TGTGCCAGCTCAGGGGGCAACTACAATGAGCAGTTCTTC.